A selection of T cell receptor beta chains follows, all from one sample in a study of T cell responses to AZD1222 COVID-19 vaccine. Data came from immunoSEQ multiplex PCR; TCRdb stores just in-frame clones and leaves some out. The sample gives some 81,000 clones, 80% to 90% of which show up once; roughly 3.2% is in the top ten. This sample comprised peripheral blood, obtained 28 days after the second AZD1222 dose. The origin of the receptors is an adult who received the AZD1222 COVID-19 vaccine. Both conserved end residues are part of each CDR3.

TRBV2,TRBJ2-2,CASSELGTANTGELFF
TRBV5-5,TRBJ2-6,CASSLVPLRVTTGANVLTF
TRBV15,TRBJ1-2,CATSRGTVGSYYGYTF
TRBV7-2,TRBJ2-1,CASSLGLWNEQFF
TRBV18,TRBJ1-6,CASSQDRVESPLHF
TRBV30,TRBJ2-3,CAWRASGHLLTDTQYF
TRBV5-6,TRBJ1-2,CASSWGYRGGYGYTF
TRBV5-8,TRBJ2-2,CASSLNRKYRWELFF
TRBV19,TRBJ2-5,CASSASRRWETQYF
TRBV5-4,TRBJ2-2,CASSLRGQGDTGELFF
TRBV19,TRBJ1-1,CASSLDAPVAEAFF
TRBV30,TRBJ1-2,CAWSKDRAVGYTF
TRBV5-4,TRBJ1-1,CASSSAINTEAFF
TRBV9,TRBJ1-2,CASSVESGTGIYGYTF
TRBV28,TRBJ1-4,CASRGLNEKLFF
TRBV2,TRBJ2-5,CASSGGLAGETQYF
TRBV7-3,TRBJ1-2,CASSLGVGHGYTF
TRBV7-6,TRBJ2-7,CASSLELGQRSYEQYF
TRBV11-3,TRBJ2-7,CASSLDGSYEQYF
TRBV5-1,TRBJ2-2,CASSLVLSQGELFF
TRBV28,TRBJ1-5,CASRTANQPQHF
TRBV6-6,TRBJ2-7,CASRRTSSSYEQYF
TRBV14,TRBJ2-2,CASSRLTNTGELFF
TRBV19,TRBJ1-5,CASSLQDQPQHF
TRBV23-1,TRBJ1-1,CASSQSPSMNTEAFF
TRBV9,TRBJ2-1,CASKPGQGANEQFF
TRBV30,TRBJ2-7,CAWSVNTHEQYF
TRBV4-2,TRBJ1-5,CASSQDLTVNQPQHF
TRBV11-2,TRBJ2-1,CASSFAGGDYEQFF
TRBV9,TRBJ2-2,CASSKRTRGAGELFF
TRBV7-2,TRBJ2-7,CASSLGSLPSYEQYF
TRBV25-1,TRBJ1-3,CASRPLTASSGNTIYF